The clone carrying this T cell receptor beta chain was counted once. Germline V lookup: CDR1 MNHNY, CDR2 SVGAGI (reference sequence). This CDR3 region has 13 residues. With 6 bases removed from V and 6 bases from J, the gap between germline ends came to 11 bases. This entry comes from a study of cytomegalovirus exposure and HLA in healthy donors. The PCR employed 60 Vbeta primers together with 13 Jbeta primers. The data were produced by immunoSEQ multiplex PCR, yet TCRdb's version contains in-frame clones alone and is incomplete. Of under 130,000 clones listed, 70% to 75% are singletons. The clonotype was recovered from a middle-aged man in good health and CMV-seronegative. V and J are TRBV6-6 and TRBJ2-2, with D possibly being TRBD2 (6 bases). What was sequenced was PBMCs. CDR3 bases: TGTGCCAGCAGCGGGAGTCAGGCCGGGGAGCTGTTTTTT. Amino acid sequence: CASSGSQAGELFF.